The 14 T cell receptor beta chains presented below share a single source sample, sequenced in a study of blood T cell repertoires in COVID-19. Here immunoSEQ multiplex PCR was the method, and the copy in TCRdb shows in-frame clones only, minus some. The sample records tens of thousands of clones, more than 80% being singletons. The sequencing sample was made of peripheral blood. The receptors come from a woman aged 80 or older with acute or convalescent COVID-19.

V and J are TRBV9 and TRBJ2-5; tentative D call: TRBD2 (5 bases). This CDR3 is built from 15 residues. Trimming removed 1 base at V and 5 bases at J, with 15 bases between. Germline V gene lookup returns CDR1 SGDLS and CDR2 YYNGEE. CDR3 sequence reads: CASSVLVGREETQYF. The CDR3 DNA is TGTGCCAGCAGCGTACTAGTGGGTAGGGAGGAGACCCAGTACTTC.

The J gene is TRBJ1-4, the V gene TRBV19; a possible D gene is TRBD1 (5 bases). This CDR3 spans 16 amino acids. V dropped 3 bases and J dropped 6 bases, with 17 bases sitting between them. Looked up from germline, CDR1 is LNHDA and CDR2 is SQIVND (reference sequence). The CDR3 bases are TGTGCCAGTAGTATCCTGAACGGCGGGACGGATGAAAAACTGTTTTTT. This gives the protein CASSILNGGTDEKLFF.

CDR3 DNA sequence: TGCGCCAGCAGCTGGGGGACAGCTGGAAACACCATATATTTT. Translating gives CASSWGTAGNTIYF. The gene calls are TRBV5-1 and TRBJ1-3; 7 bases map to TRBD1. The germline gives CDR1 SGHRS, CDR2 YFSETQ. The junction had 2 bases not matched to a gene; V was cut back by 3 bases and J by 2 bases. The CDR3 covers 14 residues.

The gene calls are TRBV19 and TRBJ2-6; perhaps TRBD2 as D (6 bases). V was shortened by 5 bases and J by 0 bases, with 8 bases between the two germline ends. Germline CDR1 is LNHDA and CDR2 is SQIVND (reference sequence). This CDR3 has 15 amino acids. The CDR3 sequence is CASSERASGANVLTF. The DNA for the CDR3 is TGTGCCAGTAGTGAGCGGGCCTCTGGGGCCAACGTCCTGACTTTC. Full variable domain (missing parts from reference TRBV19 and TRBJ2-6): DGGITQSPKYLFRKEGQNVTLSCEQNLNHDAMYWYRQDPGQGLRLIYYSQIVNDFQKGDIAEGYSVSREKKESFPLTVTSAQKNPTAFYLCASSERASGANVLTFGAGSRLTVL.

On this clone: Being one base from a much bigger clone, this may be a read error. The V gene is TRBV6-5, the J gene TRBJ2-5, with a weak D call TRBD2 (6 bases). Germline assignment: CDR1 MNHEY and CDR2 SVGAGI. The CDR3 is 12 residues long. V lost 2 bases, J lost 5 bases, and 6 bases lay in between. The CDR3 sequence: CASSYGGETQYF. For the CDR3, the DNA is TGTGCCAGCAGTTACGGGGGGGAGACCCAGTACTTC.

The chain employs TRBV18 and TRBJ2-5; a weak D match, TRBD1 (6 bases). V dropped 9 bases and J dropped 1 base, with 18 bases sitting between them. This CDR3 comprises 15 residues. Germline V CDR1 and CDR2: KGHSH, LQKENI. The CDR3 loop reads CASTKNREPQETQYF. The CDR3 DNA reads as TGTGCCAGTACTAAAAACAGGGAACCCCAAGAGACCCAGTACTTC. Together with reference TRBV18 and TRBJ2-5, the CDR3 gives the full variable domain: NAGVMQNPRHLVRRRGQEARLRCSPMKGHSHVYWYRQLPEEGLKFMVYLQKENIIDESGMPKERFSAEFPKEGPSILRIQQVVRGDSAAYFCASTKNREPQETQYFGPGTRLLVL.

Only a few counts were recorded for this clone. The chain carries TRBV7-2 and TRBJ2-7, with a weak D call TRBD1 (6 bases). This CDR3 region has 13 residues. The V end was cut by 5 bases, the J end by 3 bases, with 11 bases between. CDR1 is SGHTA and CDR2 is FQGNSA in the germline V gene. The CDR3: CASSTGQIYEQYF. The CDR3, as DNA: TGTGCCAGCAGCACTGGACAGATCTACGAGCAGTACTTC. The full variable domain, in which reference TRBV7-2 and TRBJ2-7 provide the parts outside the CDR3, is GAGVSQSPSNKVTEKGKDVELRCDPISGHTALYWYRQSLGQGLEFLIYFQGNSAPDKSGLPSDRFSAERTGGSVSTLTIQRTQQEDSAVYLCASSTGQIYEQYFGPGTRLTVT.

The chain recombines TRBV5-1 with TRBJ2-1, with D perhaps matching TRBD2 (6 bases). This CDR3 is built from 13 residues. With 3 bases removed from V and 6 bases from J, the gap between germline ends came to 10 bases. CDR1 and CDR2 from the germline V gene are SGHRS and YFSETQ. CDR3 loop: CASSSLARNEQFF. Here the CDR3 DNA reads TGCGCCAGCAGCTCCCTAGCGCGCAATGAGCAGTTCTTC.

The V and J genes are TRBV27 and TRBJ1-5, with a weak D call TRBD1 (6 bases). Trimming shortened V by 5 bases and J by 0 bases, and 17 bases separated the two germline ends. CDR1 and CDR2 (germline): MNHEY, SMNVEV (reference sequence). CDR3 length: 17 residues. CDR3 DNA: TGTGCCAGCAGTCTAAGGGGGGGTGCGGATAGCAATCAGCCCCAGCATTTT. Protein: CASSLRGGADSNQPQHF.

The V and J genes are TRBV2 and TRBJ1-2; D is uncertain. The length of the CDR3 is 13 residues. V was cut by 3 bases and J by 7 bases, with 12 bases left in between. Germline assignment: CDR1 SNHLY and CDR2 FYNNEI. This CDR3 is CASSDNYGGGYTF. In nucleotides, the CDR3 is TGTGCCAGCAGTGATAACTATGGAGGTGGCTACACCTTC.

The chain uses TRBV24-1 and TRBJ2-3; perhaps TRBD1 as D (5 bases). CDR1 and CDR2 from the germline V gene are KGHDR and SFDVKD. The CDR3 length is 14 residues. Trimming removed 3 bases from V and 1 base from J, with 7 bases in between. The CDR3 sequence is CATSDIQGTDTQYF. In nucleotides, the CDR3 is TGTGCCACCAGTGATATACAGGGCACAGATACGCAGTATTTT.

This rearrangement joins TRBV6-6 to TRBJ2-7; the match to TRBD2 covers 9 bases. Germline trimming cut 7 bases from V and 6 bases from J; bases unmatched to any gene: 13. Germline V CDR1 and CDR2: MNHNY, SVGAGI (reference sequence). This CDR3 is 15 amino acids long. CDR3 nucleotides: TGTGCCAGCACCTCAGTGGCGGGAGGGGAGCGCGAGCAGTACTTC. It encodes CASTSVAGGEREQYF.

This rearrangement joins TRBV29-1 to TRBJ2-7; 10 bases match TRBD1. Per germline, CDR1 SQVTM and CDR2 ANQGSEA. There are 14 residues in the CDR3. The J segment lost 6 bases and the V segment lost 2 bases, leaving 7 bases of the junction unmatched. Here the CDR3 reads CSVELPGQGTEQYF. CDR3 coding DNA: TGCAGCGTTGAACTACCGGGACAGGGGACCGAGCAGTACTTC.

The chain joins TRBV12-3 or TRBV12-4 to TRBJ1-1; D not certain. V was pared by 2 bases and J by 9 bases, with 7 bases between. This CDR3 contains 11 residues. CDR3: CASSLTDKAFF. Here the CDR3 DNA reads TGTGCCAGCAGTTTAACAGACAAAGCTTTCTTT.